These T cell receptor beta chains were read from a single sample in a study of CD8 T cells in ankylosing spondylitis. One entry per CDR3 protein results from TCRdb running MiXCR on the 5' RACE reads. The data show 200,000 to 250,000 distinct CDR3 sequences, approximately 20% seen once. What was sequenced was blood, either unsorted or a sorted T cell fraction (not recorded which). Receptors were obtained from a male donor with ankylosing spondylitis. CDR3s include the opening cysteine and the closing phenylalanine or tryptophan. A D gene is named only where the DNA matches it firmly. Part of the rows lack a size; the others show once, few, many or a class for expanded clones.

>-|TRBV30|-|TRBJ2-1
TGTGCCTGGAGTGGGGGGGATGAGCAGTTCTTC
CAWSGGDEQFF
>-|TRBV4-1|TRBD2|TRBJ2-1
TGCGCCAGCAGCCATCGGACTAGCGGCTACAATGAGCAGTTCTTC
CASSHRTSGYNEQFF
>-|TRBV11-2|-|TRBJ2-7
TGTGCCAGCAGCTTTGAAGGGACATCCTGCGAGCAGTACTTC
CASSFEGTSCEQYF
>-|TRBV13|-|TRBJ2-7
TGTGCCAGCAGCCAAAGGGTCGGTCAGGAACCCTCCTACGAGCAGTACTTC
CASSQRVGQEPSYEQYF
>-|TRBV28|TRBD2|TRBJ2-5
TGTGCCAGCAGCCGACCTAGCGGGAGGCTGCAAGAGACCCAGTACTTC
CASSRPSGRLQETQYF
>-|TRBV7-9|TRBD2|TRBJ2-5
TGTGCCAGCAGGACTAGCGGGGGGGAGACCCAGTACTTC
CASRTSGGETQYF
>-|TRBV20-1|-|TRBJ2-5
TGCAGTGCTAGAGTAGGAGTACAAGAGACCCAGTACTTC
CSARVGVQETQYF
>few|TRBV12-3/TRBV12-4|TRBD1|TRBJ2-5
TGTGCCAGCAGTTTGAGTGGGTCCAGGGGGAGAGAGACCCAGTACTTC
CASSLSGSRGRETQYF
>many|TRBV11-2|TRBD2|TRBJ2-7
TGTGCCAGCAGCTTACTACCGGGACTAGCGGGGTACGAGCAGTACTTC
CASSLLPGLAGYEQYF
>few|TRBV7-8|-|TRBJ1-1
TGTGCCAGCAGCCGACGGAGGAACACTGAAGCTTTCTTT
CASSRRRNTEAFF
>few|TRBV4-3|TRBD2|TRBJ2-2
TGCGCCAGCAGCCAGGAGGGACTAGCGGGAGCGAACACCGGGGAGCTGTTTTTT
CASSQEGLAGANTGELFF
>-|TRBV7-3|TRBD2|TRBJ2-1
TGTGCCAGCAGCTTAAAGGCTCTGGGGGGACTAGCGGGAGCTAATGAGCAGTTCTTC
CASSLKALGGLAGANEQFF
>-|TRBV27|-|TRBJ2-2
TGTGCCAGCAGTTCCAGGGGGGAGCTGTTTTTT
CASSSRGELFF
>-|TRBV7-9|TRBD2|TRBJ2-1
TGTGCCAGCAGCCCGCTAGCGGGAGCGGCCTACAATGAGCAGTTCTTC
CASSPLAGAAYNEQFF